Shown below are 8 T cell receptor beta chains from a single sample sequenced in a study of blood T cell repertoires in COVID-19. The data were produced by immunoSEQ multiplex PCR, yet TCRdb's version contains in-frame clones alone and is incomplete. The data show approximately 250,000 clones, about 82% seen once. Sequenced input: peripheral blood. The receptor set was obtained from an elderly woman with COVID-19, enrolled during active disease.

This rearrangement joins TRBV3-1 (or the pseudogene TRBV3-2) to TRBJ1-1; 7 nucleotides align to TRBD1. The CDR3 extends over 14 amino acids. Looked up from germline, CDR1 is LGHDT and CDR2 is YNNKEL (reference sequence). V dropped 6 bases and J dropped 4; count of bases not matched to a gene: 8. The CDR3 spells CASSQGQWGTEAFF. The DNA for the CDR3 is TGTGCCAGCAGTCAGGGACAGTGGGGCACTGAAGCTTTCTTT.

V usage is TRBV28 and J usage is TRBJ1-1, with D hard to call. V dropped 7 bases and J dropped 10 bases, with 16 bases sitting between them. Germline CDR1 is MDHEN and CDR2 is SYDVKM. The CDR3 is made up of 12 amino acids. The CDR3 DNA reads as TGTGCCAGCACCCAGTCACAACGCGGAGCTTTCTTT. It codes for CASTQSQRGAFF.

V is TRBV5-4 and J is TRBJ2-7; D is perhaps TRBD2 (5 bases). Trimming took 4 bases from V and 1 from J, leaving 9 bases between them. The CDR3 is made up of 13 amino acids. Germline CDR1 SGHNT, CDR2 YYREEE (reference sequence). Here the CDR3 reads CASSPWESYEQYF. In DNA, the CDR3 is TGTGCCAGCAGCCCCTGGGAGTCCTACGAGCAGTACTTC.

The chain combines TRBV11-1 with TRBJ2-7, with TRBD1 matching over 8 bases. Germline loops: CDR1 SGHAT, CDR2 FQDESV (reference sequence). The length of the CDR3 is 15 residues. The V segment lost 1 base and the J segment 0 bases; nucleotides outside the gene matches: 2. The CDR3: CASSLEGTGSYEQYF. The CDR3, as DNA: TGTGCCAGCAGCTTAGAAGGGACAGGCTCCTACGAGCAGTACTTC.

This chain's CDR3 is CASSLIPGYNEKLFF. The DNA of the CDR3 is TGCGCCAGCAGCTTGATTCCAGGTTATAATGAAAAACTGTTTTTT. This rearrangement joins TRBV5-1 to TRBJ1-4; D unresolved. Germline CDR1 SGHRS, CDR2 YFSETQ. The CDR3 consists of 15 residues. V dropped 1 base and J dropped 4 bases, with 11 bases sitting between them.

J is TRBJ2-7 and V is TRBV5-4; 7 bases are a match to TRBD1. Germline lookup yields CDR1 SGHNT and CDR2 YYREEE (reference sequence). This CDR3 spans 13 amino acids. The J segment lost 3 bases and the V segment lost 8 bases, leaving 8 bases of the junction unmatched. CDR3 DNA sequence: TGTGCCAGTTCCGGGACAGATAACTACGAGCAGTACTTC. This encodes CASSGTDNYEQYF.

The chain couples TRBV4-2 to TRBJ1-2; perhaps TRBD1 as D (5 bases). V shed 0 bases and J shed 3 bases, with 8 bases lying between them. CDR1 and CDR2 (germline): LGHNA, YNFKEQ. CDR3 length: 14 amino acids. CDR3 coding DNA: TGTGCCAGCAGCCAAGACGGCAGGGACTATGGCTACACCTTC. This sequence encodes CASSQDGRDYGYTF.

Concerning this clone: At the DNA level, this CDR3 is encoded by other sequences in the same sample as well. The chain employs TRBV5-1 and TRBJ2-1; 11 nucleotides align to TRBD1. CDR3 length: 15 residues. With 5 bases clipped from V and 6 bases from J, the junction kept 7 bases outside the gene matches. In germline, CDR1 is SGHRS, CDR2 YFSETQ. DNA of the CDR3: TGCGCCAGCAGTAGCGGGACAGGGGGGAGCAATGAGCAGTTCTTC. Translated, it gives CASSSGTGGSNEQFF.